Listed below are T cell receptor beta chains from one sample, sequenced in a study of cytomegalovirus exposure and HLA in healthy donors. Profiling relied on immunoSEQ multiplex PCR, and the TCRdb table lists in-frame clones only, not all of them. The table lists approximately 89,000 clones, about 80% of them singletons, with about 1.4% in the top ten. Sequencing was carried out using PBMCs. These receptors came from a male donor in good health and CMV-seronegative. Both conserved end residues are part of each CDR3. Each record gives: D gene, J gene, V gene, clone size, CDR3 DNA, CDR3 protein. D genes are given only for firm matches. The size field is filled for only some rows; it gives once, few, many or a size class.

TRBD1	TRBJ1-2	TRBV28	few	TGTGCCAGCAGGACCTTTGGGACAGGAGAATATGGCTACACCTTC	CASRTFGTGEYGYTF
TRBD1	TRBJ2-5	TRBV19	NA	TGTGCCAGTAGTACAATCGACAGGGATGGGACCCAGTACTTC	CASSTIDRDGTQYF
NA	TRBJ1-1	TRBV10-3	few	TGTGCCACCTCCCCCGGGACATTGGGGACTGAAGCTTTCTTT	CATSPGTLGTEAFF
NA	TRBJ2-1	TRBV5-1	NA	TGCGCCAGCAGCTTGAAGTACCGCATCAGCTCCTACAATGAGCAGTTCTTC	CASSLKYRISSYNEQFF
TRBD1	TRBJ2-5	TRBV10-3	NA	TGTGCCATCAGGAAAAGCACAGGGGAAGAGACCCAGTACTTC	CAIRKSTGEETQYF
NA	TRBJ1-2	TRBV4-3	NA	TGCGCCAGCAGCCAAGAGTCAGGGAATGGCTACACCTTC	CASSQESGNGYTF
NA	TRBJ1-1	TRBV10-2	few	TGCGCCAGCAGTGGTGAGTTTAATACTGAAGCTTTCTTT	CASSGEFNTEAFF
NA	TRBJ1-1	TRBV7-9	NA	TGTGCCAGCAGCTTAGATATACTCTTCACTGAAGCTTTCTTT	CASSLDILFTEAFF
NA	TRBJ1-1	TRBV5-4	NA	TGTGCCAGCAGGCACAGGGTAGGAGCCACTGAAGCTTTCTTT	CASRHRVGATEAFF
TRBD1	TRBJ2-7	TRBV29-1	NA	TGCAGCGTTCAAGCCGGGACAGGGGCCTTCGAGCAGTACTTC	CSVQAGTGAFEQYF
NA	TRBJ1-1	TRBV21-1	NA	TGTGCCAGCAGCAACCAAAAGCAGAACAGGGGAGGAAACACTGAAGCTTTCTTT	CASSNQKQNRGGNTEAFF
NA	TRBJ1-1	TRBV11-2	NA	TGTGCCAGCAGCTTTACAGAGAACACTGAAGCTTTCTTT	CASSFTENTEAFF
NA	TRBJ1-2	TRBV19	NA	TGTGCCAGTAGTGCCGCCGGGGGGGGTAACTATGGCTACACCTTC	CASSAAGGGNYGYTF
TRBD1	TRBJ1-1	TRBV10-1	NA	TGCGCCAGCTCGGGACAGATGAACACTGAAGCTTTCTTT	CASSGQMNTEAFF